This T cell receptor (beta chain) came from a study of blood T cell repertoires in COVID-19. Study summary: Samples representing acute and convalescent COVID-19 were sourced from the United States, Italy and Spain. From T cells, B-cell-depleted T cells, or PBMCs came the material, which was cDNA or gDNA.

Recruitment covered 20 to 25 US areas and drew participants whose ages spanned roughly 18 to 90 years. Participants reported their clinical history, and cohort assignment relied on those reports. Clones were sequenced by immunoSEQ multiplex PCR, and TCRdb holds only the in-frame ones, with some missing. Here the sample spans approximately 150,000 clones, roughly 84% being singletons. Trimming at V came to 4 bases and at J to 0 bases, leaving 4 bases not matched to a gene. From germline, CDR1 is LGHNA and CDR2 YSLEER. The CDR3 spans 16 residues. The chain recombines TRBV4-3 with TRBJ1-4, with 8 nucleotides matching TRBD1. Sequenced sample: PBMCs or T cells enriched from blood (not recorded which). The clonotype comes from a human donor with acute COVID-19. The donor label of this sample is uncertain. Here the CDR3 DNA reads TGCGCCAGCAGCCGCGGACAGGGATCAACTAATGAAAAACTGTTTTTT. Translating gives CASSRGQGSTNEKLFF.